These 29 T cell receptor beta chains share one sample of origin, sequenced in a study of blood T cell repertoires in COVID-19. Using immunoSEQ multiplex PCR, the repertoire was profiled, and TCRdb retains in-frame clones only, with some absent. The repertoire holds a few hundred thousand clones, approximately 90% seen once, with 8% to 13% in the top ten. Sequencing was done on a sample of PBMCs or T cells enriched from blood (not recorded which). Receptor source: a young woman who had recovered from COVID-19.

The chain has TRBV7-6 and TRBJ1-2; 8 bases align to TRBD1. The ends lost 0 bases at V and 6 bases at J; junction bases unmatched: 9. Germline lookup yields CDR1 SGHVS and CDR2 FNYEAQ. This CDR3 spans 16 amino acids. The CDR3 nucleotides are TGTGCCAGCAGCTTAGCGTTGGGGGACAGGTTGGATGGCTACACCTTC. Amino acid sequence: CASSLALGDRLDGYTF.

The V gene is TRBV11-2, the J gene TRBJ2-1; TRBD2 agrees at 7 bases. V trimming: 1 base; J trimming: 7 bases; junction bases outside the gene matches: 13. Per germline, CDR1 SGHAT and CDR2 FQNNGV. CDR3 size: 17 residues. The CDR3 region is CASSLGGEGFLRNEQFF. Written as DNA, the CDR3 is TGTGCCAGCAGCTTAGGGGGGGAGGGATTCCTCAGAAATGAGCAGTTCTTC.

This chain connects TRBV5-6 to TRBJ1-2, with TRBD1 matching 9 bases. The CDR3 is 14 residues long. Germline assignment: CDR1 SGHDT and CDR2 YYEEEE. With V trimmed by 4 bases and J by 1 base, 2 bases remained unmatched. Written as DNA, the CDR3 is TGTGCCAGCAGCGCGGGACAGGGTAACTATGGCTACACCTTC. Translating it yields CASSAGQGNYGYTF. Full variable domain (outside the CDR3, taken from reference TRBV5-6 and TRBJ1-2): DAGVTQSPTHLIKTRGQQVTLRCSPKSGHDTVSWYQQALGQGPQFIFQYYEEEERQRGNFPDRFSGHQFPNYSSELNVNALLLGDSALYLCASSAGQGNYGYTFGSGTRLTVV.

The chain is built from TRBV2 and TRBJ2-2, with 7 bases lining up with TRBD1. This CDR3 contains 15 residues. With 7 bases clipped from V and 2 bases from J, the junction kept 7 bases outside the gene matches. Germline CDR1 is SNHLY and CDR2 is FYNNEI. This CDR3 reads CASKTGAINTGELFF. The CDR3 DNA follows: TGTGCCAGCAAAACAGGGGCCATAAACACCGGGGAGCTGTTTTTT.

This rearrangement joins TRBV2 to TRBJ2-3; D gene uncertain. Germline assignment: CDR1 SNHLY and CDR2 FYNNEI. V lost 2 bases and J lost 2, with 11 bases in between. This CDR3 region has 15 residues. CDR3 in amino acids: CASSEYLRATDTQYF. CDR3 sequence (DNA): TGTGCCAGCAGTGAATATCTTAGAGCCACAGATACGCAGTATTTT.

The chain employs TRBV5-1 and TRBJ1-6; TRBD1 matches at 8 bases. CDR1 and CDR2 (germline): SGHRS, YFSETQ. Germline trimming cut 0 bases from V and 0 bases from J; bases unmatched to any gene: 5. This CDR3 region has 18 residues. CDR3 amino acids: CASSLARDRSSYNSPLHF. CDR3 nucleotide sequence: TGCGCCAGCAGCTTGGCCAGGGACAGGAGCTCCTATAATTCACCCCTCCACTTT.

The rearrangement uses TRBV6-5 and TRBJ1-2, with a possible D match to TRBD1 (5 bases). Trimming stripped 0 bases from V and 3 bases from J, with 14 bases between. The CDR3 extends over 16 amino acids. Germline loops: CDR1 MNHEY, CDR2 SVGAGI. The CDR3: CASSYSGEGKHYGYTF. In nucleotides, the CDR3 is TGTGCCAGCAGTTACTCGGGGGAGGGGAAGCACTATGGCTACACCTTC.

This clone was picked up a small number of times. The chain carries TRBV5-8 and TRBJ1-1; perhaps TRBD1 as D (6 bases). V was pared by 4 bases and J by 1 base, with 14 bases between. The CDR3 is 15 amino acids. Looked up from germline, CDR1 is SGHTS and CDR2 is YDEGEE. CDR3 DNA sequence: TGTGCCAGCAGCCGCCGCACAGGGACGAACACTGAAGCTTTCTTT. Translation gives CASSRRTGTNTEAFF.

This clone was recorded only once. V is TRBV18 and J is TRBJ2-2; 7 nucleotides line up with TRBD2. The CDR3 totals 16 residues. V gave up 2 bases and J gave up 5 bases; unmatched junction bases: 8. Germline CDR1 is KGHSH and CDR2 is LQKENI. CDR3 protein: CASSPLASGATGELFF. Written as DNA, the CDR3 is TGTGCCAGCTCACCATTGGCTAGCGGAGCTACCGGGGAGCTGTTTTTT. Full variable domain (remainder filled in from reference TRBV18 and TRBJ2-2): NAGVMQNPRHLVRRRGQEARLRCSPMKGHSHVYWYRQLPEEGLKFMVYLQKENIIDESGMPKERFSAEFPKEGPSILRIQQVVRGDSAAYFCASSPLASGATGELFFGEGSRLTVL.

This chain links TRBV11-3 with TRBJ2-1, with D tentatively TRBD2 (6 bases). The V end was cut by 0 bases, the J end by 2 bases, with 8 bases between. Germline V gene lookup returns CDR1 SGHNT and CDR2 YENEEA. The CDR3 loop spans 15 amino acids. This CDR3 is CASSLDGGPYNEQFF. Here the CDR3 DNA reads TGTGCCAGCAGCTTAGATGGAGGGCCCTACAATGAGCAGTTCTTC. Based on the CDR3 plus reference TRBV11-3 and TRBJ2-1, the full variable domain is EAGVVQSPRYKIIEKKQPVAFWCNPISGHNTLYWYLQNLGQGPELLIRYENEEAVDDSQLPKDRFSAERLKGVDSTLKIQPAELGDSAVYLCASSLDGGPYNEQFFGPGTRLTVL.

This clone has a single count. The chain joins TRBV7-9 to TRBJ1-4; D is undetermined. Germline V CDR1 and CDR2: SEHNR, FQNEAQ (reference sequence). This CDR3 has 17 amino acids. The germline V and J ends were trimmed by 0 bases and 7 bases, with 18 bases remaining between them. DNA of the CDR3: TGTGCCAGCAGCTTAGCGCCGAGGGCTCTGATGGGTGAAAAACTGTTTTTT. Translated: CASSLAPRALMGEKLFF.

This clone showed up just once. The chain links TRBV4-1 to TRBJ1-3; maybe TRBD1 (6 bases). The CDR3 extends over 17 amino acids. V was cut by 2 bases and J by 0 bases, with 14 bases left in between. The germline V gene has CDR1 MGHRA and CDR2 YSYEKL. DNA for the CDR3: TGCGCCAGCAGCCAAACCGGGACAATGAGCTCTGGAAACACCATATATTTT. This codes for CASSQTGTMSSGNTIYF.

The chain couples TRBV27 to TRBJ2-1; 8 bases are shared with TRBD2. The V segment lost 5 bases and the J segment 6 bases; nucleotides outside the gene matches: 12. This CDR3 comprises 16 residues. Per germline, CDR1 MNHEY and CDR2 SMNVEV (reference sequence). The CDR3 here is CASSPQGSGRGNEQFF. In DNA form, the CDR3 reads TGTGCCAGCAGTCCTCAGGGGAGCGGGAGAGGCAATGAGCAGTTCTTC.

V is TRBV5-1 and J is TRBJ2-1; possible D gene TRBD2, 5 bases. The CDR3 spans 15 residues. Germline CDR1 is SGHRS and CDR2 is YFSETQ. The V end was cut by 0 bases, the J end by 3 bases, with 10 bases between. The CDR3 loop is CASSLGGSNYNEQFF. In DNA, the CDR3 is TGCGCCAGCAGCTTGGGCGGGTCCAACTACAATGAGCAGTTCTTC.

The V and J genes are TRBV10-3 and TRBJ2-3; D possibly corresponds to TRBD2 (6 bases). Germline CDR1 ENHRY, CDR2 SYGVKD. Trimming cost V 3 bases and J 2 bases, with 12 bases left between them. This CDR3 is built from 15 residues. CDR3 region: CAISDSGFDTDTQYF. The CDR3 DNA follows: TGTGCCATCAGTGATAGCGGTTTCGACACAGATACGCAGTATTTT.

The chain uses TRBV9 and TRBJ1-2, with 9 bases aligning to TRBD1. The junction had 2 bases not matched to a gene; V was cut back by 3 bases and J by 2 bases. This CDR3 is 14 amino acids long. From germline, CDR1 is SGDLS and CDR2 YYNGEE. The CDR3 DNA follows: TGTGCCAGCAGCGGGACAGGGGTAAACTATGGCTACACCTTC. Protein product: CASSGTGVNYGYTF.

This clone was seen a handful of times. V and J are TRBV6-6 and TRBJ2-1, with 12 positions matching TRBD2. Germline V lookup: CDR1 MNHNY, CDR2 SVGAGI (reference sequence). V trimming: 5 bases; J trimming: 1 base; junction bases outside the gene matches: 6. CDR3 length equals 17 residues. The CDR3 sequence: CASSRSTSGRSYNEQFF. The DNA of the CDR3 is TGTGCCAGCAGTCGCTCGACTAGCGGGAGATCCTACAATGAGCAGTTCTTC.

The genes are TRBV15 and TRBJ1-2; 8 bases map to TRBD1. V lost 3 bases, J lost 4 bases, and 7 bases stayed unmatched. CDR1 and CDR2 from the germline V gene are LNHNV and YYDKDF (reference sequence). The CDR3 is 15 amino acids. The CDR3 DNA reads as TGTGCCACCAGCAGTGACAGGGGCAGGAGCTATGGCTACACCTTC. Protein: CATSSDRGRSYGYTF.

This sequence joins TRBV4-1 and TRBJ1-1; TRBD1 aligns across 9 bases. Germline V gene lookup returns CDR1 MGHRA and CDR2 YSYEKL. The CDR3 has 15 residues. The V and J ends lost 1 base and 5 bases, in that order; junction bases with no gene match: 5. CDR3 region: CASSQVDRGETEAFF. The CDR3 region has the DNA TGCGCCAGCAGCCAAGTGGACAGGGGAGAGACTGAAGCTTTCTTT.

The chain is built from TRBV28 and TRBJ2-7, with 8 bases that match TRBD1. Germline lookup yields CDR1 MDHEN and CDR2 SYDVKM. The CDR3 is 14 amino acids. V shed 3 bases and J 3 bases; nucleotides not matched to a gene: 4. The CDR3 reads CASSFLDRVYEQYF. CDR3 nucleotides: TGTGCCAGCAGTTTCCTGGACAGGGTCTACGAGCAGTACTTC.

The chain couples TRBV10-3 to TRBJ1-2; D perhaps matches TRBD1 (5 bases). The CDR3 is 18 residues long. Germline lookup yields CDR1 ENHRY and CDR2 SYGVKD. With 2 bases removed from V and 4 bases from J, the gap between germline ends came to 23 bases. DNA for the CDR3: TGTGCCATCAGTGAGACGACAGCTGGGGCCTCCTCTGGCTATGGCTACACCTTC. Its translation is CAISETTAGASSGYGYTF.

The chain employs TRBV3-1 (or the pseudogene TRBV3-2) and TRBJ1-2; D unresolved. The CDR3 loop spans 14 amino acids. With 5 bases removed from V and 2 bases from J, the gap between germline ends came to 12 bases. Germline V gene sequence: CDR1 LGHDT, CDR2 YNNKEL (reference sequence). In nucleotides, the CDR3 is TGTGCCAGCAGCTCCGAAGCCCGCAACTATGGCTACACCTTC. Protein: CASSSEARNYGYTF.

The chain links TRBV6-5 to TRBJ1-1; TRBD1 agrees at 11 bases. The germline gives CDR1 MNHEY, CDR2 SVGAGI. V shed 2 bases and J 4 bases; nucleotides not matched to a gene: 6. The CDR3 extends over 16 amino acids. The CDR3 region is CASSYPDRGLVTEAFF. The CDR3, as DNA: TGTGCCAGCAGTTACCCGGACAGGGGGCTAGTCACTGAAGCTTTCTTT.

The V call is TRBV12-3 or TRBV12-4, the J call TRBJ2-7; a possible D gene is TRBD1 (6 bases). This CDR3 region has 12 residues. V was cut by 6 bases and J by 3 bases, with 9 bases left in between. The DNA of the CDR3 is TGTGCCAGCAGGTCAGGGGTCTACGAGCAGTACTTC. Translation gives CASRSGVYEQYF.

V is TRBV9 and J is TRBJ1-5, with D tentatively TRBD1 (5 bases). CDR1 is SGDLS, CDR2 YYNGEE, per germline. The CDR3 has 15 residues. Trimming stripped 2 bases from V and 3 bases from J, with 12 bases between. For the CDR3, the DNA is TGTGCCAGCAGCGTCGGGACTGCCCTCAATCAGCCCCAGCATTTT. Translating gives CASSVGTALNQPQHF.

The rearrangement joins TRBV3-1 (or the pseudogene TRBV3-2) to TRBJ2-3; possibly TRBD2 for D (5 bases). Germline V gene sequence: CDR1 LGHDT, CDR2 YNNKEL (reference sequence). The V end was cut by 4 bases, the J end by 4 bases, with 12 bases between. There are 14 residues in the CDR3. The DNA of the CDR3 is TGTGCCAGCAGCCGGACTGACCTCCCAGATACGCAGTATTTT. Residues: CASSRTDLPDTQYF.

This clone was picked up one time. The chain joins TRBV7-9 to TRBJ1-2; D perhaps matches TRBD1 (5 bases). CDR3 size: 13 residues. Germline CDR1 and CDR2: SEHNR and FQNEAQ (reference sequence). Trimming left V 4 bases short and J 4 bases short, with 10 bases between. CDR3 loop: CASSSPGIYGYTF. The CDR3 DNA is TGTGCCAGCAGCTCTCCAGGGATCTATGGCTACACCTTC.

V gene TRBV9 combines with J gene TRBJ2-1, with D possibly being TRBD2 (5 bases). The CDR3 is 15 amino acids. V lost 4 bases and J 7 bases, leaving 18 bases between the germline ends. The germline CDR1 and CDR2 sequences are SGDLS and YYNGEE. CDR3 bases: TGTGCCAGCAGCAGATCCGGGAAAGGTGGGAATGAGCAGTTCTTC. Residues: CASSRSGKGGNEQFF. The complete variable domain, with remaining parts taken from reference TRBV9 and TRBJ2-1, reads DSGVTQTPKHLITATGQRVTLRCSPRSGDLSVYWYQQSLDQGLQFLIQYYNGEERAKGNILERFSAQQFPDLHSELNLSSLELGDSALYFCASSRSGKGGNEQFFGPGTRLTVL.

This chain uses TRBV18 with TRBJ2-5; TRBD2 matches 10 bases. The V gene end was trimmed by 10 bases and the J gene end by 3 bases; junction bases not matched to a gene: 8. CDR1 and CDR2 from the germline V gene are KGHSH and LQKENI. The CDR3 spans 14 residues. The CDR3 protein is CATKLAGTKETQYF. CDR3 coding DNA: TGTGCCACCAAACTAGCGGGGACTAAAGAGACCCAGTACTTC.